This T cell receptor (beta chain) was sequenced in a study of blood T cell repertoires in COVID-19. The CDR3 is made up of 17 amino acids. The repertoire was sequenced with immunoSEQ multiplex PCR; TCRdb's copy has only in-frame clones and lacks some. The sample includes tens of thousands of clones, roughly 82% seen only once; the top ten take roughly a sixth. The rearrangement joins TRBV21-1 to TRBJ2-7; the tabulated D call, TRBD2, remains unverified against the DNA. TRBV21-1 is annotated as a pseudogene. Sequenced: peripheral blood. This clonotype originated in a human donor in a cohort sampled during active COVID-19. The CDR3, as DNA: TGTGCCAGCAGCAAACTTAGTATAGATTCGGGGACCTACGAGCAGTACTTC. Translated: CASSKLSIDSGTYEQYF.